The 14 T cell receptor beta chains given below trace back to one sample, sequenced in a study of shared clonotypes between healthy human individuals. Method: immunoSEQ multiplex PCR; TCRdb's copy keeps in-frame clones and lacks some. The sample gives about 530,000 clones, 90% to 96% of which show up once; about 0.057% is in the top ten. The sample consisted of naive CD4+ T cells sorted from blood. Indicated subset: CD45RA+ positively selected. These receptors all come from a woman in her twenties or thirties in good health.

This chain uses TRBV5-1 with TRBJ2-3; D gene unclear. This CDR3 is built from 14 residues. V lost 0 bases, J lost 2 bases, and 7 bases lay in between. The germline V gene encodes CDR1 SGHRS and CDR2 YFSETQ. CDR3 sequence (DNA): TGCGCCAGCAGCTTGGTGGCCCTCACAGATACGCAGTATTTT. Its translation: CASSLVALTDTQYF. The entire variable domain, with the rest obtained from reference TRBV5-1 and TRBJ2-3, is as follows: KAGVTQTPRYLIKTRGQQVTLSCSPISGHRSVSWYQQTPGQGLQFLFEYFSETQRNKGNFPGRFSGRQFSNSRSEMNVSTLELGDSALYLCASSLVALTDTQYFGPGTRLTVL.

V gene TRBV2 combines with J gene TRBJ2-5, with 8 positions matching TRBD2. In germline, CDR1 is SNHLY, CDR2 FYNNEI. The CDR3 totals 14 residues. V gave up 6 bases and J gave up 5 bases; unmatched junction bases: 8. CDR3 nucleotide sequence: TGTGCCAGCAGCCTCCGGGAGGGCCAGGAGACCCAGTACTTC. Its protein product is CASSLREGQETQYF.

In nucleotides, the CDR3 is TGTGCCAGCAAATTCCCTCACAGGCACAGCTCCTACGAGCAGTACTTC. Residues: CASKFPHRHSSYEQYF. The chain employs TRBV25-1 and TRBJ2-7; D possibly corresponds to TRBD1 (5 bases). Germline CDR1 and CDR2: MGHDK and SYGVNS. Deletions cut 7 bases from V and 0 bases from J, with 19 bases between. This CDR3 region has 16 residues.

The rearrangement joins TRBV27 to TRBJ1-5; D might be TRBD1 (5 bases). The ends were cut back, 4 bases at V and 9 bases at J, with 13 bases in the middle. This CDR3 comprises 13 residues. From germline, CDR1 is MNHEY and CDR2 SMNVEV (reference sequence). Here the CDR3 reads CASSSGGWGPQHF. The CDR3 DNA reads TGTGCCAGCAGTTCCGGGGGTTGGGGGCCCCAGCATTTT.

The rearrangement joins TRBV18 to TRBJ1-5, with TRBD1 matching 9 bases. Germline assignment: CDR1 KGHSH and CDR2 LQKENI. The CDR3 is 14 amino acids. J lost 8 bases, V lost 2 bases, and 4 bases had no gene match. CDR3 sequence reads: CASSPTGGREPQHF. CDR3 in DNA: TGTGCCAGCTCACCAACAGGGGGCCGGGAGCCCCAGCATTTT.

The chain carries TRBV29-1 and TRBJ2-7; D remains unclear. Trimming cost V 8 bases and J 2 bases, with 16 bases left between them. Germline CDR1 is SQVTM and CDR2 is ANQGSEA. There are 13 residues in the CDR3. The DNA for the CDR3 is TGCAGCTCCGGTGGCGGAGATCCCTACGAGCAGTACTTC. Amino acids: CSSGGGDPYEQYF.

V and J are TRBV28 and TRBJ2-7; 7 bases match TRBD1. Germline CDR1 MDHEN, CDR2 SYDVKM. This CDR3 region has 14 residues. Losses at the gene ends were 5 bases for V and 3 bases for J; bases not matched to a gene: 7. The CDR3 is CASSLDRVDYEQYF. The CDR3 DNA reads TGTGCCAGCAGTCTCGACAGGGTCGACTACGAGCAGTACTTC.

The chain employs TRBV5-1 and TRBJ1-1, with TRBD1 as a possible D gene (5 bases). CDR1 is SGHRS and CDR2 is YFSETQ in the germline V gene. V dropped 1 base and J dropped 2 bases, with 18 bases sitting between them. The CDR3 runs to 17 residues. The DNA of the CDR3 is TGCGCCAGCAGCTTGTCCGAGACAGATATCTTAAACACTGAAGCTTTCTTT. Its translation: CASSLSETDILNTEAFF.

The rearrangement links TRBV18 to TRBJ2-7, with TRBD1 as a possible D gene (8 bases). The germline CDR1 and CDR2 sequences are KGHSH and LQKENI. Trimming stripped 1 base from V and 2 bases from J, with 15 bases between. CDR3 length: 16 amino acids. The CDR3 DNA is TGTGCCAGCTCACCACTAACAGGGGGGGTGGCCTACGAGCAGTACTTC. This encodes CASSPLTGGVAYEQYF. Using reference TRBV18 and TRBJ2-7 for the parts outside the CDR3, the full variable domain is NAGVMQNPRHLVRRRGQEARLRCSPMKGHSHVYWYRQLPEEGLKFMVYLQKENIIDESGMPKERFSAEFPKEGPSILRIQQVVRGDSAAYFCASSPLTGGVAYEQYFGPGTRLTVT.

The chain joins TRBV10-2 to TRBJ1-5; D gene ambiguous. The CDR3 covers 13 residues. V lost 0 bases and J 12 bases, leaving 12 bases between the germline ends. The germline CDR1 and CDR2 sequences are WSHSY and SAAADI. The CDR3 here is CASSESTYSYQHF. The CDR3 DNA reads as TGCGCCAGCAGTGAGTCGACTTACAGTTACCAGCATTTT.

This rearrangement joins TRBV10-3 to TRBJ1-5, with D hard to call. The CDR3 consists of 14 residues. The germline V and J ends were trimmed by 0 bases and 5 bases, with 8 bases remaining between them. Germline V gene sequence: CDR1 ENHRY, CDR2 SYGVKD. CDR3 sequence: CAISESIVDQPQHF. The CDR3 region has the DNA TGTGCCATCAGTGAGTCGATCGTGGATCAGCCCCAGCATTTT.

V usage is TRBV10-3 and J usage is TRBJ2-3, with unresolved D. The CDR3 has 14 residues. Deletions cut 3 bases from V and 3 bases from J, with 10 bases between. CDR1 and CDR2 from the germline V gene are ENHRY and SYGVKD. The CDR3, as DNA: TGTGCCATCAGTGAACAGCTGGGGACAGATACGCAGTATTTT. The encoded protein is CAISEQLGTDTQYF.

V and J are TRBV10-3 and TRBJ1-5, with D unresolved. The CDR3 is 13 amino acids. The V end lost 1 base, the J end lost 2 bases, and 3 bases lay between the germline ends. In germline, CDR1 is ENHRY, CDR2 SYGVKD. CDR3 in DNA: TGTGCCATCAGTGAGTTAGGCAATCAGCCCCAGCATTTT. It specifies CAISELGNQPQHF.

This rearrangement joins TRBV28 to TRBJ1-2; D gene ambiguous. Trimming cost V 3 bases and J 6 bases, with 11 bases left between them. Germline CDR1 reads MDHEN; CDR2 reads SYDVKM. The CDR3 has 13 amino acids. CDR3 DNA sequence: TGTGCCAGCAGTTTGCTGCTCGGAAATGGCTACACCTTC. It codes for CASSLLLGNGYTF.